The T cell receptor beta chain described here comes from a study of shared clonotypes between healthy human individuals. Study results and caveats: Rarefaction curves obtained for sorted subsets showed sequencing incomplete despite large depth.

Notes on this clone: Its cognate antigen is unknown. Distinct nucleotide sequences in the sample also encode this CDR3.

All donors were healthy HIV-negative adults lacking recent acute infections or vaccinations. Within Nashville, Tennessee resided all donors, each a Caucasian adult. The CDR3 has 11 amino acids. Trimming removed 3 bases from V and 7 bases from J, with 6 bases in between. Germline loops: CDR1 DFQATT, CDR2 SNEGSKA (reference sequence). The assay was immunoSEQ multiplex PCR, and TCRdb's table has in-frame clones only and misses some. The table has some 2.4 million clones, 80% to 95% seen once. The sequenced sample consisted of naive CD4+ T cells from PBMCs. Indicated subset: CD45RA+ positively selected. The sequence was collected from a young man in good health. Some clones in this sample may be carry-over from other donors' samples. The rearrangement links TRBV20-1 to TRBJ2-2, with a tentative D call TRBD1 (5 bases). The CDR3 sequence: CSASRGGELFF. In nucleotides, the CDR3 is TGCAGTGCTAGTAGGGGCGGGGAGCTGTTTTTT.